This TCR beta chain was sequenced for a study of PD-L1 blockade in urothelial cancer. Overall study context: About 85% of the roughly 29 patients were men whose urothelial cancer was bladder-origin. Patients had received 0 to 3 prior chemotherapy regimens.

CDR1 MNHNS and CDR2 SASEGT come from the germline V gene. CDR3 length: 13 residues. The junction had 8 bases not matched to a gene; V was cut back by 6 bases and J by 7 bases. The time point denotes: peripheral blood 6 weeks after treatment start. Method: immunoSEQ multiplex PCR; TCRdb's copy keeps in-frame clones and lacks some. The repertoire has about 76,000 clones, roughly 90% of them found once; the top ten carry more than 0.85%. This sequence originates from a woman aged 80 or over with urothelial cancer. Source: PBMCs, taken around atezolizumab (anti-PD-L1) treatment. This chain uses TRBV6-1 with TRBJ1-1; 7 positions agree with TRBD1. CDR3 loop: CASRGTAELEAFF. CDR3 nucleotide sequence: TGTGCCAGCAGGGGGACAGCGGAGCTTGAAGCTTTCTTT.